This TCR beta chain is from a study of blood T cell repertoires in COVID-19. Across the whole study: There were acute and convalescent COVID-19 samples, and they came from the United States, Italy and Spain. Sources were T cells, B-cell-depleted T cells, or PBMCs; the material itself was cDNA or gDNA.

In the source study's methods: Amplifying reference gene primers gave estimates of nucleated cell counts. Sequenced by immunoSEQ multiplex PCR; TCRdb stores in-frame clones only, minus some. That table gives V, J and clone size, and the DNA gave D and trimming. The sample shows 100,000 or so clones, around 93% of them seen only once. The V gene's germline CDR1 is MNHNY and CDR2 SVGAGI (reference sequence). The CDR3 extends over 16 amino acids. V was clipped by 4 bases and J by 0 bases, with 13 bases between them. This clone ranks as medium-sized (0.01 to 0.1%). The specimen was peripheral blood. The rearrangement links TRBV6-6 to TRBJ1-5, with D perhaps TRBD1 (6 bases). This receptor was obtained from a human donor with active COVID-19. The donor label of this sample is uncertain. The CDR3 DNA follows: TGTGCCAGCAGTTCAGGGGCAGGGGATAGCAATCAGCCCCAGCATTTT. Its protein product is CASSSGAGDSNQPQHF.